The TCR beta chain described here comes from a study of early T cells in non-severe SARS-CoV-2 infection. Trimming removed 1 base at V and 7 bases at J, with 10 bases between. The CDR3 is 12 amino acids. The V gene's germline CDR1 is SQVTM and CDR2 ANQGSEA. TCRdb passed the 5' RACE reads through MiXCR, listing each CDR3 protein once. The data contain 35,000 to 45,000 distinct CDR3 sequences, 5.8% of them singletons. Only one count was recorded for this clonotype. The rearrangement uses TRBV29-1 and TRBJ1-2, with D hard to call. The clonotype comes from an adult who was a healthcare worker with PCR-confirmed SARS-CoV-2 infection or an uninfected control (not recorded which). The specimen sequenced was whole blood. CDR3 bases: TGCAGCGTTGAAGTTCCCAAGCTTGGCTACACCTTC. This codes for CSVEVPKLGYTF. The entire variable domain, with the rest obtained from reference TRBV29-1 and TRBJ1-2, is as follows: SAVISQKPSRDICQRGTSLTIQCQVDSQVTMMFWYRQQPGQSLTLIATANQGSEATYESGFVIDKFPISRPNLTFSTLTVSNMSPEDSSIYLCSVEVPKLGYTFGSGTRLTVV.